This entry lists 22 T cell receptor beta chains sequenced from one sample in a study of T cells in Graves' hyperthyroidism and ophthalmopathy. Amplification of TCR beta CDR3 regions used RNA as the template. With the HTBI primer set, the TCR CDR3 went through a first round of RT-PCR. In TCRdb, the multiplex PCR reads were re-called with MiXCR into one record per CDR3 protein. Counted here are around 700,000 distinct CDR3 sequences, over 15% occurring once; the ten biggest clones make up approximately 15%. The specimen was blood. The receptors were gathered from a woman between 50 and 59 years old with Graves' hyperthyroidism that later progressed to Graves' ophthalmopathy.

In this sample, this clonotype turned up many times. The chain links TRBV5-8 to TRBJ1-2; 10 bases agree with TRBD1. The trim removed 1 base at V and 5 bases at J, leaving 2 bases unmatched. CDR1 and CDR2 (germline): SGHTS, YDEGEE. This CDR3 is built from 14 residues. CDR3 region: CASSLWDRGYGYTF. The CDR3 DNA reads as TGTGCCAGCAGCTTGTGGGACAGGGGTTATGGCTACACCTTC.

As for this clonotype: The junction shows a germline mismatch at one end, possibly a read error. The genes are TRBV3-1 and TRBJ1-3, with D possibly matching TRBD1 (6 bases). The CDR3 is 18 amino acids. From germline, CDR1 is LGHDT and CDR2 YNNKEL (reference sequence). This chain's CDR3 is CARSPFFSGASSGNTIYF. In DNA, the CDR3 is TGTGCCCGCAGCCCTTTTTTTTCGGGGGCTAGCTCTGGAAACACCATATATTTT.

In this sample, this clonotype turned up a few times. This chain connects TRBV30 to TRBJ2-3; the D gene is possibly TRBD2 (6 bases). CDR3 size: 13 residues. V was trimmed by 8 bases and J by 2 bases, leaving 14 bases between them. Germline loops: CDR1 GTSNPN, CDR2 SVGIG (reference sequence). This chain's CDR3 is CAAGLKLTDTQYF. The CDR3 region has the DNA TGTGCCGCGGGACTCAAGCTCACAGATACGCAGTATTTT. Filled out from reference TRBV30 and TRBJ2-3, the complete variable domain reads SQTIHQWPATLVQPVGSPLSLECTVEGTSNPNLYWYRQAAGRGLQLLFYSVGIGQISSEVPQNLSASRPQDRQFILSSKKLLLSDSGFYLCAAGLKLTDTQYFGPGTRLTVL.

This clonotype was detected only a few times. The junction shows a germline mismatch at one end, possibly a read error. The chain employs TRBV30 and TRBJ1-5, with a tentative D call TRBD1 (5 bases). The CDR3 consists of 11 residues. Germline CDR1 GTSNPN, CDR2 SVGIG (reference sequence). In DNA, the CDR3 is TGCGCCTGGTCAGGGTATCAGCCCCAGCATTTT. Translated, it gives CAWSGYQPQHF. The full variable domain, rest sourced from reference TRBV30 and TRBJ1-5, is SQTIHQWPATLVQPVGSPLSLECTVEGTSNPNLYWYRQAAGRGLQLLFYSVGIGQISSEVPQNLSASRPQDRQFILSSKKLLLSDSGFYLCAWSGYQPQHFGDGTRLSIL.

This clonotype was found a few times. V gene TRBV27 combines with J gene TRBJ2-1; no reliable D call. Trimming took off 5 bases at V and 10 bases at J, with 18 bases between the two ends. CDR1 and CDR2 from the germline V gene are MNHEY and SMNVEV (reference sequence). The CDR3 consists of 14 residues. Here the CDR3 reads CASSDRDTLPEQFF. CDR3 in DNA: TGTGCCAGCAGTGACCGCGACACCCTTCCGGAGCAGTTCTTC.

This clonotype was picked up many times. The CDR3 nucleotides read TGCGCCAGTGGGACAGGGGATCAGCCCCAGCATTTT. As protein: CASGTGDQPQHF. V is TRBV10-2 and J is TRBJ1-5; 10 bases are shared with TRBD1. Looked up from germline, CDR1 is WSHSY and CDR2 is SAAADI. V dropped 9 bases and J dropped 5; count of bases not matched to a gene: 1. The CDR3 contains 12 residues.

This clonotype was found a few times. V gene TRBV3-1 combines with J gene TRBJ2-5; a possible D gene is TRBD1 (6 bases). The ends were cut back, 1 base at V and 9 bases at J, with 15 bases in the middle. This CDR3 comprises 14 residues. The germline CDR1 and CDR2 sequences are LGHDT and YNNKEL (reference sequence). CDR3 DNA sequence: TGTGCCAGCAGCCAAGCTGGGGGCGAGAGGCCCCAGTACTTC. Translated: CASSQAGGERPQYF.

The table lists this clonotype with a few counts. V usage is TRBV13 and J usage is TRBJ2-7; TRBD2 aligns across 9 bases. The CDR3 totals 16 residues. V shed 5 bases and J 2 bases; nucleotides not matched to a gene: 10. Germline V CDR1 and CDR2: PRHDT, FYEKMQ (reference sequence). The CDR3 nucleotides are TGTGCCAGCAGCCCTGTGGGTAGCGGGGGCCCCTACGAGCAGTACTTC. Translating gives CASSPVGSGGPYEQYF.

In its sample, this clonotype was seen many times. The chain employs TRBV12-3 or TRBV12-4 and TRBJ2-3, with 16 bases fitting TRBD2. The length of the CDR3 is 17 residues. V lost 6 bases to trimming and J lost 4 bases; unmatched junction nucleotides: 7. This chain's CDR3 is CASSGTSGGAWSDTQYF. CDR3 DNA sequence: TGTGCCAGCAGCGGGACTAGCGGGGGGGCGTGGTCAGATACGCAGTATTTT.

Ten or more counts support this clonotype. V gene TRBV11-2 combines with J gene TRBJ1-1; D unclear. CDR1 and CDR2 from the germline V gene are SGHAT and FQNNGV. The CDR3 spans 11 residues. V lost 3 bases to trimming and J lost 7 bases, with 6 bases between them. The CDR3 protein is CASSFRGEAFF. The CDR3 bases are TGTGCCAGCAGCTTTAGAGGTGAAGCTTTCTTT.

Remarks on this clonotype: Sequence at one end of the junction differs from germline and may be a read error. The CDR3 sequence is CATGQGNERLFF. The CDR3 DNA is TGTGCCACCGGACAGGGGAATGAAAGACTGTTTTTT. The chain employs TRBV7-2 and TRBJ1-4; 9 nucleotides line up with TRBD1. The CDR3 consists of 12 residues. CDR1 is SGHTA and CDR2 is FQGNSA in the germline V gene.

In this sample, this clonotype turned up a few times. V gene TRBV5-1 combines with J gene TRBJ1-2, with 9 bases lining up with TRBD1. The V gene's germline CDR1 is SGHRS and CDR2 YFSETQ. Trimming took 4 bases from V and 7 from J; bases not matched to a gene: 11. This CDR3 region has 15 residues. For the CDR3, the DNA is TGCGCCAGCAGCGCCAACAGGGGGCCCTTAAGTGGCTACACCTTC. Its protein product is CASSANRGPLSGYTF.

This clonotype was recorded at least ten times. The chain is built from TRBV12-3 or TRBV12-4 and TRBJ1-4, with 9 bases matching TRBD1. This CDR3 has 16 amino acids. V lost 5 bases, J lost 5 bases, and 9 bases stayed unmatched. CDR3 residues: CASSPTTGTGNEKLFF. As DNA, the CDR3 is TGTGCCAGCAGTCCGACCACCGGGACAGGGAATGAAAAACTGTTTTTT.

This clonotype was seen repeatedly, ten times or more. CDR3 sequence reads: CASSRRQDMNTEAFF. In DNA form, the CDR3 reads TGCGCCAGCAGCCGGCGACAGGATATGAACACTGAAGCTTTCTTT. The V call is TRBV5-1, the J call TRBJ1-1; tentative D call: TRBD1 (6 bases). CDR1 is SGHRS, CDR2 YFSETQ, per germline. V dropped 4 bases and J dropped 0 bases, with 13 bases sitting between them. The CDR3 runs 15 residues.

This clonotype occurred many times. V gene TRBV6-6 combines with J gene TRBJ1-5; TRBD1 aligns across 10 bases. Germline CDR1 is MNHNY and CDR2 is SVGAGI (reference sequence). The CDR3 is 17 amino acids. The ends lost 0 bases at V and 4 bases at J; junction bases unmatched: 6. This CDR3 is CASSYSGDRGDNQPQHF. CDR3 nucleotide sequence: TGTGCCAGCAGTTACTCGGGGGACAGGGGCGATAATCAGCCCCAGCATTTT.

This clonotype appeared a few times. The rearrangement joins TRBV12-3 or TRBV12-4 to TRBJ2-6; TRBD1 matches 7 bases. J gave up 3 bases and V 7 bases, and 9 bases lay outside the gene matches. The CDR3 covers 16 residues. DNA for the CDR3: TGTGCCAGCACAGCACCCGACAGGGTTGGGGCCAACGTCCTGACTTTC. Protein: CASTAPDRVGANVLTF.

In this sample, this clonotype turned up many times. The rearrangement joins TRBV7-2 to TRBJ1-1; D uncertain. This CDR3 has 16 residues. Between the trimmed V and J ends, which lost 2 bases and 1 base, there was a span of 14 bases. Germline V CDR1 and CDR2: SGHTA, FQGNSA. DNA for the CDR3: TGTGCCAGCAGCTTAAAGTCGGGCAGTACGAACACTGAAGCTTTCTTT. Amino acids: CASSLKSGSTNTEAFF.

The table lists this clonotype with many counts. This chain uses TRBV18 with TRBJ1-1; 12 bases fit TRBD1. The CDR3 extends over 18 amino acids. CDR1 and CDR2 (germline): KGHSH, LQKENI. Trimming removed 1 base from V and 4 bases from J; junction bases left unmatched: 10. In nucleotides, the CDR3 is TGTGCCAGCTCACCACTAGTCCGGGACAGGGGGCGAGGCACTGAAGCTTTCTTT. It codes for CASSPLVRDRGRGTEAFF. The full variable domain, in which reference TRBV18 and TRBJ1-1 provide the parts outside the CDR3, is NAGVMQNPRHLVRRRGQEARLRCSPMKGHSHVYWYRQLPEEGLKFMVYLQKENIIDESGMPKERFSAEFPKEGPSILRIQQVVRGDSAAYFCASSPLVRDRGRGTEAFFGQGTRLTVV.

This chain connects TRBV7-9 to TRBJ1-1; weak D call: TRBD1 (6 bases). The germline V gene encodes CDR1 SEHNR and CDR2 FQNEAQ (reference sequence). V was shortened by 2 bases and J by 4 bases, with 14 bases between the two germline ends. CDR3 size: 15 residues. CDR3 in DNA: TGTGCCAGCAGCTTAAGGGGGTTAGAGACCACTGAAGCTTTCTTT. Protein: CASSLRGLETTEAFF.

J is TRBJ1-5 and V is TRBV6-1, with D perhaps TRBD1 (5 bases). The germline V gene has CDR1 MNHNS and CDR2 SASEGT. The CDR3 is 15 amino acids. V was trimmed by 8 bases and J by 2 bases, leaving 16 bases between them. The CDR3, as DNA: TGTGCCAGCGGGGACGGGGATTCGCGCAATCAGCCCCAGCATTTT. Its translation is CASGDGDSRNQPQHF.

There are many counts of this clonotype. The CDR3 DNA sequence: TGCGCCAGCAGCTTAACGGGGGAGGAGTTCTTC. It specifies CASSLTGEEFF. The V and J genes are TRBV5-1 and TRBJ2-1; D might be TRBD2 (6 bases). CDR1 is SGHRS and CDR2 is YFSETQ in the germline V gene. Trimming cost V 2 bases and J 14 bases, with 11 bases left between them. This CDR3 is 11 amino acids long. Full variable domain (missing parts from reference TRBV5-1 and TRBJ2-1): KAGVTQTPRYLIKTRGQQVTLSCSPISGHRSVSWYQQTPGQGLQFLFEYFSETQRNKGNFPGRFSGRQFSNSRSEMNVSTLELGDSALYLCASSLTGEEFFGPGTRLTVL.

This clonotype came up a few times. The chain links TRBV7-2 to TRBJ1-6; D is ambiguous. The CDR3 consists of 15 residues. Germline V gives CDR1 SGHTA, CDR2 FQGNSA. The V gene lost 4 bases and the J gene lost 9 bases, with 16 bases spanning the gap. In DNA form, the CDR3 reads TGTGCCAGCAGCTCGTACCGGGCAATAGGTTCACCCCTCCACTTT. It is translated as CASSSYRAIGSPLHF.